The 10 T cell receptor beta chains given below trace back to one sample, sequenced in a study of blood T cell repertoires in COVID-19. TCRdb's table, derived via immunoSEQ multiplex PCR, lists solely in-frame clones and lacks some. The sample consists of tens of thousands of clones, 80% to 85% of them appearing once. The sample comprised peripheral blood. Receptors originate from a human donor in a cohort sampled during active COVID-19.

The V call is TRBV7-2, the J call TRBJ2-2; D is ambiguous. In germline, CDR1 is SGHTA, CDR2 FQGNSA. This CDR3 is built from 14 residues. The germline V and J ends were trimmed by 2 bases and 3 bases, with 7 bases remaining between them. The CDR3 coding sequence is TGTGCCAGCAGCTTAAATTCCTACACCGGGGAGCTGTTTTTT. Translating it yields CASSLNSYTGELFF.

CDR3 DNA sequence: TGTGCCAGCAGCTTATCGCCGGGACAGCAAGAGACCCAGTACTTC. The encoded protein is CASSLSPGQQETQYF. The J gene is TRBJ2-5, the V gene TRBV7-8; 7 nucleotides align to TRBD1. Germline V gene data show CDR1 as SGHVS and CDR2 as FQNEAQ. V lost 2 bases and J lost 2; bases outside the gene matches: 5. This CDR3 region has 15 residues. The full variable domain, its missing parts supplied by reference TRBV7-8 and TRBJ2-5, is GAGVSQSPRYKVAKRGQDVALRCDPISGHVSLFWYQQALGQGPEFLTYFQNEAQLDKSGLPSDRFFAERPEGSVSTLKIQRTQQEDSAVYLCASSLSPGQQETQYFGPGTRLLVL.

V and J are TRBV5-1 and TRBJ2-7; TRBD1 matches 9 bases. V lost 3 bases, J lost 5 bases, and 0 bases stayed unmatched. Germline assignment: CDR1 SGHRS and CDR2 YFSETQ. The CDR3 has 12 amino acids. The CDR3 DNA follows: TGCGCCAGCAGCTGGACAGGGGACGAGCAGTACTTC. The encoded protein is CASSWTGDEQYF.

The chain links TRBV18 to TRBJ2-1; TRBD2 is a possible D gene (7 bases). Germline loops: CDR1 KGHSH, CDR2 LQKENI. The CDR3 totals 15 residues. V lost 4 bases and J lost 10, with 20 bases in between. The CDR3 sequence is CASSLGGLGLEEQFF. The CDR3 DNA sequence: TGTGCCAGCTCACTCGGGGGGCTGGGCCTCGAGGAGCAGTTCTTC.

Here the CDR3 DNA reads TGTGCCAGCGGAGGAGGCGCCGCTAGCGGGGGGTCCGAGCAGTACTTC. Translation gives CASGGGAASGGSEQYF. The chain recombines TRBV25-1 with TRBJ2-7, with 11 bases lining up with TRBD2. Germline V gene sequence: CDR1 MGHDK, CDR2 SYGVNS. This CDR3 spans 16 amino acids. V lost 8 bases, J lost 6 bases, and 15 bases stayed unmatched.

The chain recombines TRBV7-8 with TRBJ2-3; weak D call: TRBD1 (5 bases). Trimming removed 0 bases from V and 7 bases from J, with 8 bases in between. The CDR3 has 13 residues. Germline CDR1 and CDR2: SGHVS and FQNEAQ. The DNA of the CDR3 is TGTGCCAGCAGCTTAGCGACAGCCCATACGCAGTATTTT. Translated, it gives CASSLATAHTQYF.

This clone appeared once. The V gene is TRBV2, the J gene TRBJ2-7; a possible D gene is TRBD2 (5 bases). This CDR3 is built from 16 residues. Per germline, CDR1 SNHLY and CDR2 FYNNEI. Trimming pared 4 bases from V and 0 bases from J, leaving 16 bases between. The CDR3, as DNA: TGTGCCAGCAGTGGGCACGGTTGGGAGAGCTCCTACGAGCAGTACTTC. Encoded protein: CASSGHGWESSYEQYF.

V gene TRBV29-1 combines with J gene TRBJ1-1, with a tentative D call TRBD1 (6 bases). V was cut by 4 bases and J by 13 bases, with 13 bases left in between. This CDR3 region has 10 residues. Germline V gene lookup returns CDR1 SQVTM and CDR2 ANQGSEA. The CDR3 protein is CSVVRGRGFF. CDR3 coding DNA: TGCAGCGTTGTTAGGGGGAGAGGTTTCTTT.

In nucleotides, the CDR3 is TGTGCCAGCTCACCCACAGGGGGCTACGGAAACACCATATATTTT. Translating gives CASSPTGGYGNTIYF. This chain joins TRBV18 and TRBJ1-3; 9 bases are shared with TRBD1. The length of the CDR3 is 15 residues. The germline V gene has CDR1 KGHSH and CDR2 LQKENI. After removal of 3 bases from V and 4 bases from J, the junction contained 4 bases not matched to a gene.

The V gene is TRBV10-3, the J gene TRBJ1-1; 11 bases are shared with TRBD1. CDR3 length: 17 amino acids. J lost 1 base, V lost 6 bases, and 10 bases had no gene match. Germline V gene data show CDR1 as ENHRY and CDR2 as SYGVKD. The CDR3 reads CAISGTGGWETNTEAFF. In DNA, the CDR3 is TGTGCCATCAGCGGGACAGGGGGATGGGAAACGAACACTGAAGCTTTCTTT.